These 21 T cell receptor beta chains were all obtained from the same sample, sequenced in a study of vaccination and CD4 T cells after COVID-19. These receptors are not linked to any known antigen. Treatment described: approximately nine-day PBMC culture with coronavirus spike peptide pools or control peptides (ViraFEST assay). At the Johns Hopkins FTIC core, DNA taken from cultured CD4+ T cells was sequenced by way of the Oncomine TCR Beta short-read assay. Via MiXCR, TCRdb re-called the PCR reads, giving one row per CDR3 protein. The sample shows some 18,000 distinct CDR3 sequences, about three fifths of them seen only once. The sequences come from CD4+ T cells from blood, cultured in vitro, collected before SARS-CoV-2 vaccination. The source of these receptors is a human donor who had recovered from COVID-19.

The chain has TRBV5-4 and TRBJ2-1, with 7 bases fitting TRBD2. This CDR3 is 15 amino acids long. Losses at the gene ends were 4 bases for V and 3 bases for J; bases not matched to a gene: 7. Germline loops: CDR1 SGHNT, CDR2 YYREEE (reference sequence). This chain's CDR3 is CASSTLAAHYNEQFF. CDR3 DNA sequence: TGTGCCAGCAGCACCCTAGCGGCCCACTACAATGAGCAGTTCTTC.

The chain employs TRBV20-1 and TRBJ2-3; TRBD2 agrees at 12 bases. The germline CDR1 and CDR2 sequences are DFQATT and SNEGSKA (reference sequence). The V segment lost 3 bases and the J segment 1 base; nucleotides outside the gene matches: 11. The CDR3 has 18 residues. CDR3 loop: CSARDLAGGGGGTDTQYF. In DNA form, the CDR3 reads TGCAGTGCTAGGGATCTAGCGGGAGGGGGAGGCGGCACAGATACGCAGTATTTT.

V is TRBV28 and J is TRBJ2-3, with 9 bases aligning to TRBD2. In germline, CDR1 is MDHEN, CDR2 SYDVKM. The V and J ends lost 4 bases and 5 bases, in that order; junction bases with no gene match: 13. The CDR3 is 17 amino acids. The CDR3 sequence is CASSSTSGPTSGDTQYF. The CDR3 DNA follows: TGTGCCAGCAGTTCGACTAGCGGCCCGACGAGTGGAGATACGCAGTATTTT.

In this sample, this clonotype turned up a few times. This chain uses TRBV10-3 with TRBJ1-6; D perhaps matches TRBD1 (5 bases). Germline-derived CDR1 and CDR2 are ENHRY and SYGVKD. The CDR3 is made up of 14 amino acids. The ends were cut back, 6 bases at V and 7 bases at J, with 13 bases in the middle. The DNA of the CDR3 is TGTGCCATCAGCCCAGACAGTCGGAATTCACCCCTCCACTTT. It encodes CAISPDSRNSPLHF.

V is TRBV28 and J is TRBJ2-5; 8 positions match TRBD2. CDR3 length: 16 amino acids. J lost 3 bases, V lost 4 bases, and 10 bases had no gene match. Germline V gives CDR1 MDHEN, CDR2 SYDVKM. The DNA for the CDR3 is TGTGCCAGCAGTTCCCACGCTAGCGGGCTTAAAGAGACCCAGTACTTC. The encoded protein is CASSSHASGLKETQYF.

The chain joins TRBV10-3 to TRBJ2-5; 11 positions agree with TRBD2. V trimming: 0 bases; J trimming: 2 bases; junction bases outside the gene matches: 8. The CDR3 covers 18 residues. Germline V gene lookup returns CDR1 ENHRY and CDR2 SYGVKD. The CDR3 loop reads CAISESTSGGLDQETQYF. The CDR3 bases are TGTGCCATCAGTGAGTCAACTAGCGGGGGTTTAGATCAAGAGACCCAGTACTTC.

CDR3 residues: CASSPRGANNQPQHF. CDR3 bases: TGTGCCAGCAGCCCCAGAGGGGCGAACAATCAGCCCCAGCATTTT. V is TRBV7-2 and J is TRBJ1-5; D possibly corresponds to TRBD1 (5 bases). The length of the CDR3 is 15 residues. The germline V gene encodes CDR1 SGHTA and CDR2 FQGNSA. The V end was cut by 5 bases, the J end by 3 bases, with 14 bases between.

The chain links TRBV11-2 to TRBJ2-7, with D possibly being TRBD2 (6 bases). Trimming took off 5 bases at V and 6 bases at J, with 20 bases between the two ends. The CDR3 loop spans 15 amino acids. Germline CDR1 is SGHAT and CDR2 is FQNNGV. The CDR3 protein is CASSTSLASAGEQYF. As DNA, the CDR3 is TGTGCCAGCAGCACCTCACTAGCATCGGCGGGCGAGCAGTACTTC. The full variable domain, completed using reference TRBV11-2 and TRBJ2-7, is EAGVAQSPRYKIIEKRQSVAFWCNPISGHATLYWYQQILGQGPKLLIQFQNNGVVDDSQLPKDRFSAERLKGVDSTLKIQPAKLEDSAVYLCASSTSLASAGEQYFGPGTRLTVT.

V is TRBV6-5 and J is TRBJ2-5; no definite D call. Trimming pared 0 bases from V and 4 bases from J, leaving 9 bases between. Germline lookup yields CDR1 MNHEY and CDR2 SVGAGI. This CDR3 spans 14 amino acids. CDR3 sequence (DNA): TGTGCCAGCAGTTACTCTGGGGTCTCAGAGACCCAGTACTTC. It specifies CASSYSGVSETQYF.

This chain joins TRBV20-1 and TRBJ1-2; 8 bases agree with TRBD1. CDR1 and CDR2 (germline): DFQATT, SNEGSKA (reference sequence). The V segment lost 5 bases and the J segment 6 bases; nucleotides outside the gene matches: 5. There are 12 residues in the CDR3. Written as DNA, the CDR3 is TGCAGTGCTGGACAGGGAGGGGATGGCTACACCTTC. Residues: CSAGQGGDGYTF.

V usage is TRBV20-1 and J usage is TRBJ2-7; 7 bases align to TRBD1. Germline-derived CDR1 and CDR2 are DFQATT and SNEGSKA (reference sequence). The CDR3 consists of 12 residues. With V trimmed by 2 bases and J by 4 bases, 2 bases remained unmatched. The CDR3 is CSARIQGYEQYF. CDR3 coding DNA: TGCAGTGCTAGAATACAGGGGTACGAGCAGTACTTC.

The chain is built from TRBV20-1 and TRBJ1-6, with D hard to call. The CDR3 runs to 13 residues. Germline V gene sequence: CDR1 DFQATT, CDR2 SNEGSKA (reference sequence). Trimming removed 6 bases from V and 7 bases from J, with 13 bases in between. The CDR3 spells CSATQVNNSPLHF. CDR3 DNA sequence: TGCAGTGCAACTCAGGTTAACAATTCACCCCTCCACTTT.

This rearrangement joins TRBV6-1 to TRBJ2-5, with 8 bases lining up with TRBD1. The CDR3 is 17 amino acids. Germline V gene lookup returns CDR1 MNHNS and CDR2 SASEGT. V lost 0 bases, J lost 4 bases, and 10 bases stayed unmatched. CDR3 amino acids: CASSEALGDRGGETQYF. DNA of the CDR3: TGTGCCAGCAGTGAAGCGCTGGGAGACAGGGGAGGAGAGACCCAGTACTTC.

The chain is built from TRBV6-1 and TRBJ1-6; TRBD1 might be the D (5 bases). Trimming removed 8 bases from V and 0 bases from J, with 14 bases in between. The germline V gene encodes CDR1 MNHNS and CDR2 SASEGT. The CDR3 sequence is 16 residues long. The CDR3 coding sequence is TGTGCCAGCTGGGACCTGGGGAGCTCCTATAATTCACCCCTCCACTTT. Protein sequence: CASWDLGSSYNSPLHF.

This rearrangement joins TRBV28 to TRBJ2-7; 11 bases agree with TRBD2. Germline-derived CDR1 and CDR2 are MDHEN and SYDVKM. V lost 5 bases to trimming and J lost 0 bases; unmatched junction nucleotides: 21. This CDR3 has 21 amino acids. DNA for the CDR3: TGTGCCAGCAGTCCCGTATGGGGGACTAGCGGTTACGAAAGGGTCTCCTACGAGCAGTACTTC. Its protein product is CASSPVWGTSGYERVSYEQYF.

The genes are TRBV18 and TRBJ1-5; D is ambiguous. Germline loops: CDR1 KGHSH, CDR2 LQKENI. With 2 bases removed from V and 4 bases from J, the gap between germline ends came to 6 bases. The CDR3 has 13 amino acids. The CDR3 region is CASSPGQNQPQHF. CDR3 coding DNA: TGTGCCAGCTCACCAGGGCAGAATCAGCCCCAGCATTTT.

The CDR3 DNA sequence: TGTGCCAGCAGCTTATCTAGGGGGACAGATACGCAGTATTTT. Translation: CASSLSRGTDTQYF. The chain links TRBV7-8 to TRBJ2-3, with a weak D call TRBD1 (6 bases). Trimming pared 2 bases from V and 3 bases from J, leaving 9 bases between. CDR3 length: 14 amino acids. Germline-derived CDR1 and CDR2 are SGHVS and FQNEAQ. Looking up the rest from reference TRBV7-8 and TRBJ2-3 gives the full variable domain: GAGVSQSPRYKVAKRGQDVALRCDPISGHVSLFWYQQALGQGPEFLTYFQNEAQLDKSGLPSDRFFAERPEGSVSTLKIQRTQQEDSAVYLCASSLSRGTDTQYFGPGTRLTVL.

In this sample, this clonotype turned up once. V and J are TRBV20-1 and TRBJ1-1, with D maybe TRBD1 (6 bases). V gave up 0 bases and J gave up 5 bases, with 19 bases separating them. The CDR3 is made up of 16 amino acids. Germline loops: CDR1 DFQATT, CDR2 SNEGSKA (reference sequence). The CDR3 region has the DNA TGCAGTGCTAGAGACTTCCGGGACACCGGTGGAACTGAAGCTTTCTTT. Protein sequence: CSARDFRDTGGTEAFF.

This chain uses TRBV7-3 with TRBJ1-2; D gene ambiguous. Per the germline V gene, CDR1 is SGHTA and CDR2 is FQGTGA. Trimming shortened V by 6 bases and J by 8 bases, and 16 bases separated the two germline ends. The CDR3 spans 13 residues. In DNA, the CDR3 is TGTGCCAGCAGTGCATATACCCGAGGGGGCTACACCTTC. This translates into CASSAYTRGGYTF.

This clonotype was seen a handful of times. The CDR3 reads CSAGGQGSQPQHF. In DNA, the CDR3 is TGCAGTGCTGGGGGACAGGGAAGTCAGCCCCAGCATTTT. The chain links TRBV20-1 to TRBJ1-5; 9 bases match TRBD1. This CDR3 is built from 13 residues. V was clipped by 5 bases and J by 6 bases; unmatched bases: 5. Germline V gene lookup returns CDR1 DFQATT and CDR2 SNEGSKA (reference sequence).

This clonotype was picked up a small number of times. V usage is TRBV5-4 and J usage is TRBJ1-1; D unresolved. Germline assignment: CDR1 SGHNT and CDR2 YYREEE (reference sequence). The length of the CDR3 is 13 residues. V shed 1 base and J shed 5 bases, with 9 bases lying between them. The CDR3: CASSLQGQTEAFF. CDR3 in DNA: TGTGCCAGCAGCTTGCAAGGCCAGACTGAAGCTTTCTTT.